This T cell receptor beta chain comes out of a study of shared clonotypes between healthy human individuals. Across the whole study: The study enrolled a couple of women and three men aged 18 to 49.

Original processing methods: ImmunoSEQ sequences covered only the junction and lacked quality scores; filtering therefore differed. Some clones are missing from TCRdb's copy, which holds only in-frame ones; the method was immunoSEQ multiplex PCR. V, J and clone size derive from that table, while D and trimming were established from the DNA sequence. In the table there are millions of clones, roughly 95% of which are singletons. Whole-study results and caveats: Clonotypes shared by all four donors outscored non-shared clonotypes in generation probability.

Only CD45RO-negative cells positively selected for CCR7 counted as naive CD8 cells, so terminally differentiated effector memory CD45RA+ cells were excluded. Of note for this clone: What it recognizes is unknown.

The sequence was collected from a man between 18 and 29 years old in good health. The sample taken for sequencing was naive CD8+ T cells sorted from blood.

The CDR3 sequence is CASRGSGASGRRETQYF. In nucleotides, the CDR3 is TGTGCCAGCAGGGGATCCGGAGCTAGCGGGAGAAGGGAGACCCAGTACTTC. The rearrangement links TRBV2 to TRBJ2-5; 10 bases agree with TRBD2. This CDR3 comprises 17 residues. The V segment lost 6 bases and the J segment 5 bases; nucleotides outside the gene matches: 15. Germline assignment: CDR1 SNHLY and CDR2 FYNNEI.